Below, 12 T cell receptor beta chains from the same sample are listed, as sequenced in a study of human T cells and chemical hapten exposure. TCRdb used MiXCR to reprocess the RACE reads, holding one entry per CDR3 protein. Altogether 82,000 or so distinct CDR3 sequences are present, approximately 13% being singletons, with the ten largest covering approximately 6%. Described time point: patch test 3, about 24 weeks after DPC sensitization. As to treatment: therapeutic diphenylcyclopropenone sensitization with weekly scalp DPC. This sample comprised whole blood, obtained in connection with sensitization to the hapten diphenylcyclopropenone (DPC). The receptors come from a woman aged 50 to 65 with alopecia areata. Some clones in this sample may be carry-over from other donors' samples.

J is TRBJ1-1 and V is TRBV2; 7 bases map to TRBD1. CDR1 and CDR2 from the germline V gene are SNHLY and FYNNEI. CDR3 size: 14 residues. J gave up 1 base and V 11 bases, and 10 bases lay outside the gene matches. The CDR3 sequence: CAVRQGTRNTEAFF. In DNA, the CDR3 is TGTGCCGTAAGACAGGGAACAAGGAACACTGAAGCTTTCTTT.

The rearrangement uses TRBV6-6 and TRBJ2-7; D is perhaps TRBD1 or TRBD2 (5 bases each). Germline CDR1 is MNHNY and CDR2 is SVGAGI (reference sequence). The CDR3 has 15 amino acids. The V and J ends lost 5 bases and 0 bases respectively, with 14 bases between them. This chain's CDR3 is CASSQPGPLSYEQYF. The CDR3 region has the DNA TGTGCCAGCAGTCAACCGGGACCCCTCTCCTACGAGCAGTACTTC.

Ten or more counts support this clonotype. The V and J genes are TRBV20-1 and TRBJ1-1; 7 bases align to TRBD1. Trimming took 6 bases from V and 5 from J; bases not matched to a gene: 21. The length of the CDR3 is 17 residues. CDR1 and CDR2 (germline): DFQATT, SNEGSKA (reference sequence). The CDR3 region is CSAAGVGTANQDTEAFF. In DNA, the CDR3 is TGCAGTGCCGCGGGGGTCGGGACAGCCAACCAAGATACTGAAGCTTTCTTT.

The chain employs TRBV12-2 and TRBJ2-7. TRBV12-2 is listed as a pseudogene. This CDR3 has 12 residues. The CDR3 protein is CASRHQTYEQYF. The CDR3 DNA sequence: TGTGCAAGTCGTCATCAAACCTACGAGCAGTACTTC.

This clonotype was seen ten or more times. V usage is TRBV7-8 and J usage is TRBJ1-1; D not resolved. This CDR3 contains 13 residues. CDR1 and CDR2 from the germline V gene are SGHVS and FQNEAQ. V was clipped by 5 bases and J by 1 base, with 8 bases between them. In DNA, the CDR3 is TGTGCCAGCAGCATCAAGCCGAACACTGAAGCTTTCTTT. It codes for CASSIKPNTEAFF.

The chain has TRBV10-1 and TRBJ2-1; TRBD1 might be the D (5 bases). Germline lookup yields CDR1 WNHNN and CDR2 SYGVQD (reference sequence). The CDR3 covers 15 residues. Trimming removed 4 bases at V and 6 bases at J, with 16 bases between. CDR3 in DNA: TGCGCCAGCAGTGTTCACAGTCGAGACAGCAATGAGCAGTTCTTC. This sequence encodes CASSVHSRDSNEQFF.

This chain connects TRBV20-1 to TRBJ1-1; D is perhaps TRBD1 (5 bases). V shed 4 bases and J shed 4 bases, with 19 bases lying between them. CDR3 length equals 15 residues. Germline V gene sequence: CDR1 DFQATT, CDR2 SNEGSKA (reference sequence). The CDR3 DNA sequence: TGCAGTGCTATGAGGGGCGCGTATCGTGGCACTGAAGCTTTCTTT. It yields the protein CSAMRGAYRGTEAFF.

This chain links TRBV12-3 or TRBV12-4 with TRBJ2-5; D not resolved. CDR3 length: 13 amino acids. V was clipped by 2 bases and J by 5 bases, with 9 bases between them. The CDR3 protein is CASSLQVVETQYF. The CDR3 nucleotides read TGTGCCAGCAGTTTACAGGTCGTGGAGACCCAGTACTTC.

This clonotype was observed a handful of times. This chain joins TRBV20-1 and TRBJ2-2, with D possibly TRBD2 on 5 matching bases. Germline lookup yields CDR1 DFQATT and CDR2 SNEGSKA (reference sequence). Between the trimmed V and J ends, which lost 2 bases and 2 bases, there was a span of 9 bases. The CDR3 totals 14 residues. Written as DNA, the CDR3 is TGCAGTGCTAGAAATCGGGGTAACACCGGGGAGCTGTTTTTT. Its translation: CSARNRGNTGELFF.

In this sample, this clonotype turned up many times. V gene TRBV12-5 combines with J gene TRBJ1-1; D remains ambiguous. Germline assignment: CDR1 LGHNT and CDR2 FRNRAP. V was cut by 5 bases and J by 7 bases, with 14 bases left in between. The CDR3 sequence is 13 residues long. CDR3: CASGKRTGDEAFF. For the CDR3, the DNA is TGTGCTAGTGGTAAAAGGACCGGGGATGAAGCTTTCTTT.

This clonotype was found many times. The rearrangement uses TRBV27 and TRBJ1-1; D call uncertain. The CDR3 is made up of 13 amino acids. V dropped 8 bases and J dropped 11 bases, with 21 bases sitting between them. Germline V gene sequence: CDR1 MNHEY, CDR2 SMNVEV (reference sequence). CDR3 bases: TGTGCCAGCCCTCAGTTTACGGGCCTCGAGGCTTTCTTT. Translating gives CASPQFTGLEAFF.

In this sample, this clonotype turned up a few times. A read error may produce the germline difference seen at one junction end. V is TRBV3-1 and J is TRBJ2-7; D may match TRBD1 or TRBD2 (5 bases each). Per the germline V gene, CDR1 is LGHDT and CDR2 is YNNKEL (reference sequence). The length of the CDR3 is 13 residues. The CDR3 nucleotides read TGTGCCAGCAGCCCCGCTTGGGACCGAGGGTCGACTTTC. Translation gives CASSPAWDRGSTF.